A single TCR beta chain is shown here with its context. The sample is drawn from a study of technical replicates of blood from a few donors. The protocol was immunoSEQ multiplex PCR, while the TCRdb copy is restricted to in-frame clones and leaves out a portion. The repertoire includes fewer than 85,000 clones, around 94% of them detected once, and over 0.2% sits in the top ten. The V gene's germline CDR1 is PRHDT and CDR2 FYEKMQ (reference sequence). The V end was cut by 6 bases, the J end by 0 bases, with 15 bases between. This CDR3 comprises 16 residues. Material: T cells isolated from PBMCs. This chain joins TRBV13 and TRBJ2-1, with D maybe TRBD1 (5 bases). The TCR comes from a human donor in good health. The CDR3 DNA is TGTGCCAGCAGACAACCGACAGCAAGCTCCTACAATGAGCAGTTCTTC. This translates into CASRQPTASSYNEQFF.